These T cell receptor beta chains were read from a single sample in a study of blood T cell repertoires in COVID-19. Data came from immunoSEQ multiplex PCR; TCRdb stores just in-frame clones and leaves some out. The data hold 130,000 or so clones, with 75% to 90% observed a single time. Material: peripheral blood. These receptors all come from a human donor in a cohort sampled during active COVID-19. CDR3s include the opening cysteine and the closing phenylalanine or tryptophan. Each record gives: D gene, V gene, clone size, J gene, CDR3 DNA, CDR3 protein. A D gene is named only where the DNA matches it firmly. Clone sizes are given selectively: once, few, many, or a class where the clone is expanded.

D: -; V: TRBV5-1; size: -; J: TRBJ1-4; DNA: TGCGCCAGCAGCTTGGACAGGGTAGGGGAAAAACTGTTTTTT; CDR3: CASSLDRVGEKLFF
D: TRBD1; V: TRBV11-3; size: -; J: TRBJ1-6; DNA: TGTGCCAGCAGCTTGGGACAGAATTCACCCCTCCACTTT; CDR3: CASSLGQNSPLHF
D: -; V: TRBV5-1; size: many; J: TRBJ1-2; DNA: TGCGCCAGCAGCTCGGGCGGGGCTTGGGGCTACACCTTC; CDR3: CASSSGGAWGYTF
D: -; V: TRBV6-4; size: -; J: TRBJ1-5; DNA: TGTGCCAGCAGTGCAGGGTGGAATCAGCCCCAGCATTTT; CDR3: CASSAGWNQPQHF
D: -; V: TRBV5-1; size: -; J: TRBJ2-2; DNA: TGCGCCAGCAGCTCCCACAGGGTGAACACCGGGGAGCTGTTTTTT; CDR3: CASSSHRVNTGELFF
D: TRBD2; V: TRBV6-4; size: -; J: TRBJ2-3; DNA: TGTGCCAGCAGCCCACTAGCGGGCTCTCCGGGTACGCAGTATTTT; CDR3: CASSPLAGSPGTQYF
D: TRBD1; V: TRBV7-9; size: -; J: TRBJ1-4; DNA: TGTGCCAGCAGCTTGGGACAGGGGGCCAAAAGTGAAAAACTGTTTTTT; CDR3: CASSLGQGAKSEKLFF
D: TRBD1; V: TRBV5-1; size: -; J: TRBJ2-1; DNA: TGCGCCAGCAGCTTGTGGGGCTTGGACAGGGCCTCCAATGAGCAGTTCTTC; CDR3: CASSLWGLDRASNEQFF
D: TRBD1; V: TRBV6-6; size: -; J: TRBJ1-5; DNA: TGTGCCAGCAGTTTCACAGGGGACAGTCAGCCCCAGCATTTT; CDR3: CASSFTGDSQPQHF
D: -; V: TRBV19; size: -; J: TRBJ1-1; DNA: TGTGCCAGTAGTATACAGGGGAGGGGTACTGAAGCTTTCTTT; CDR3: CASSIQGRGTEAFF